The 6 T cell receptor beta chains reported below all come from one sample, sequenced in a study of cytomegalovirus exposure and HLA in healthy donors. PCR amplification relied on 60 Vbeta primers (plus 13 Jbeta primers). Sequencing was performed with immunoSEQ multiplex PCR; in TCRdb, only in-frame clones are kept and a portion is missing. The data hold about 190,000 clones, with roughly three quarters observed a single time. Source material: PBMCs. These receptors were obtained from a woman aged 18-29 years in good health and CMV-seronegative.

The chain recombines TRBV6-5 with TRBJ1-1; 8 positions match TRBD1. The CDR3 has 15 residues. The germline V gene has CDR1 MNHEY and CDR2 SVGAGI. With V trimmed by 2 bases and J by 7 bases, 9 bases remained unmatched. For the CDR3, the DNA is TGTGCCAGCAGTTACACCCAGACAGGGGTTGATGAAGCTTTCTTT. Translated, it gives CASSYTQTGVDEAFF.

J is TRBJ2-7 and V is TRBV5-1; the match to TRBD1 covers 7 bases. Germline-derived CDR1 and CDR2 are SGHRS and YFSETQ. This CDR3 has 15 amino acids. V lost 1 base to trimming and J lost 4 bases; unmatched junction nucleotides: 8. The chain's CDR3 is CASSLLPGGEYEQYF. The CDR3 nucleotides are TGCGCCAGCAGCTTGTTGCCAGGGGGAGAGTACGAGCAGTACTTC.

This clone turned up a few times. This chain uses TRBV6-6 with TRBJ2-7, with D tentatively TRBD1 (9 bases). The CDR3 covers 16 residues. Per germline, CDR1 MNHNY and CDR2 SVGAGI (reference sequence). Between the trimmed V and J ends, which lost 4 bases and 6 bases, there was a span of 22 bases. The CDR3 here is CASSSRGGQGSGEQYF. CDR3 in DNA: TGTGCCAGCAGTTCCCGGGGGGGACAGGGATCGGGCGAGCAGTACTTC.

This chain joins TRBV4-1 and TRBJ2-1; 10 bases align to TRBD1. J was trimmed by 8 bases and V by 2 bases; bases with no gene match: 3. Germline V CDR1 and CDR2: MGHRA, YSYEKL. The CDR3 totals 14 residues. The CDR3 here is CASSQRQGADEQFF. CDR3 sequence (DNA): TGCGCCAGCAGCCAAAGACAGGGGGCGGATGAGCAGTTCTTC.

This clone has just one count. This chain joins TRBV27 and TRBJ2-1, with 7 nucleotides matching TRBD1. The CDR3 is 14 amino acids. The V and J ends lost 5 bases and 4 bases, in that order; junction bases with no gene match: 5. Germline V lookup: CDR1 MNHEY, CDR2 SMNVEV (reference sequence). The CDR3 sequence: CASSHGTAYNEQFF. The DNA for the CDR3 is TGTGCCAGCAGTCACGGGACAGCTTACAATGAGCAGTTCTTC.

The chain uses TRBV28 and TRBJ1-5; 9 nucleotides agree with TRBD1. Germline assignment: CDR1 MDHEN and CDR2 SYDVKM. Trimming took 4 bases from V and 7 from J; bases not matched to a gene: 2. The CDR3 is made up of 13 amino acids. CDR3 in amino acids: CASSWDRDQPQHF. CDR3 DNA sequence: TGTGCCAGCAGTTGGGACAGGGACCAGCCCCAGCATTTT.